This T cell receptor beta chain comes out of a study of shared clonotypes between healthy human individuals. For the study at large: A donor's plate count was three for CD4 naive and three for CD4 memory; CD8 naive had two and CD8 memory one.

For this clone: The antigen is not known.

Per the authors' pipeline: Filtering differed since immunoSEQ provided only junctions, with no quality scores. TCRdb's copy holds only in-frame clones and misses some; the assay was immunoSEQ multiplex PCR. D and trimming were read from the DNA, whereas the V and J calls and clone size are those reported in that table. The table lists about 980,000 clones, around 80% of them singletons. The study, taken as a whole, reports: In contrast to clonotypes shared by all four donors, non-shared clonotypes had lower generation probabilities.

Germline V gene sequence: CDR1 MNHEY, CDR2 SMNVEV (reference sequence). V trimming: 7 bases; J trimming: 7 bases; junction bases outside the gene matches: 9. CDR3 length equals 13 residues. This sequence was found in a man aged 18 to 29 in good health. The sequenced sample was memory CD4+ T cells sorted from blood. The subset denotes: CD45RA-negative fraction. The chain links TRBV27 to TRBJ2-7; the match to TRBD2 covers 8 bases. This CDR3 reads CASKLAGNGEQYF. CDR3 nucleotide sequence: TGTGCCAGCAAGCTAGCGGGCAACGGGGAGCAGTACTTC.